Presented here are 4 T cell receptor beta chains from one specimen sequenced in a study of vaccination effects on CD4 cells after COVID-19. Antigen specificity for these receptors is unknown. Prior to sequencing, the ViraFEST assay stimulated PBMC with viral peptide pools, which expanded the antigen-specific CD4+ T cells. Having been cultured for around ten days, the cells underwent CD4+ T cell isolation. A positive SARS-CoV-2 PCR test fell between March and December 2020. Generated by immunoSEQ multiplex PCR, the TCRdb table keeps only in-frame clones and is missing some. This table has approximately 40,000 clones, just under 75% appearing once. The sample was CD4+ T cells from PBMCs cultured with a peptide pool, taken before COVID-19 vaccination. The receptors derive from a human donor who had a prior SARS-CoV-2 infection.

This clone turned up a few times. This rearrangement joins TRBV2 to TRBJ1-2; no definite D call. The CDR3 is 12 amino acids. V lost 7 bases, J lost 2 bases, and 8 bases lay in between. Germline CDR1 reads SNHLY; CDR2 reads FYNNEI. DNA of the CDR3: TGTGCCAGCACCTATACCAACTATGGCTACACCTTC. Its translation: CASTYTNYGYTF.

The rearrangement joins TRBV18 to TRBJ2-7; possible D gene TRBD2, 6 bases. The V gene lost 2 bases and the J gene lost 7 bases, with 21 bases spanning the gap. The CDR3 consists of 16 residues. The V gene's germline CDR1 is KGHSH and CDR2 LQKENI. CDR3 nucleotides: TGTGCCAGCTCACCAGCTATAAGCTCGGGGGTGGGTGAGCAGTACTTC. Translation gives CASSPAISSGVGEQYF. The entire variable domain, with the rest obtained from reference TRBV18 and TRBJ2-7, is as follows: NAGVMQNPRHLVRRRGQEARLRCSPMKGHSHVYWYRQLPEEGLKFMVYLQKENIIDESGMPKERFSAEFPKEGPSILRIQQVVRGDSAAYFCASSPAISSGVGEQYFGPGTRLTVT.

The V gene is TRBV7-2, the J gene TRBJ1-2; no definite D call. V was pared by 7 bases and J by 1 base, with 13 bases between. The CDR3 runs 14 residues. CDR1 is SGHTA, CDR2 FQGNSA, per germline. CDR3 loop: CASKTLPLNYGYTF. In DNA form, the CDR3 reads TGTGCCAGCAAGACCCTACCCCTTAACTATGGCTACACCTTC.

The chain links TRBV24-1 to TRBJ2-1; D unclear. Germline lookup yields CDR1 KGHDR and CDR2 SFDVKD. Between the trimmed V and J ends, which lost 3 bases and 8 bases, there was a span of 7 bases. CDR3 length equals 12 residues. This chain's CDR3 is CATSDLTDEQFF. CDR3 bases: TGTGCCACCAGTGATCTGACCGATGAGCAGTTCTTC.